This is a list of T cell receptor beta chains from one sample in a study of blood T cell repertoires in COVID-19. Produced via immunoSEQ multiplex PCR; TCRdb's table is partial and in-frame only. The data show 95,000 to 150,000 clones, approximately 88% seen once. Sequencing was carried out using peripheral blood. The receptor source for this set is a man aged 45-65 years with acute or convalescent COVID-19. Both conserved end residues are part of each CDR3. D genes are given only for firm matches. Size is omitted from some rows. Given values are once, few, many or a class for expanded clones.

j_call: TRBJ2-3; v_call: TRBV10-2; clone_size: -; d_call: TRBD2; cdr3_nt: TGCGCCAGCAGTGAGAAGACTAGCGGGAGGGCCGCTACGCAGTATTTT; cdr3_aa: CASSEKTSGRAATQYF
j_call: TRBJ1-1; v_call: TRBV9; clone_size: -; d_call: TRBD1; cdr3_nt: TGTGCCAGCAGCCCGACGGGACAGTCGGGCACTGAAGCTTTCTTT; cdr3_aa: CASSPTGQSGTEAFF
j_call: TRBJ1-1; v_call: TRBV6-5; clone_size: -; d_call: -; cdr3_nt: TGTGCCAGCAAATGGGCCAGCGGCACTGAAGCTTTCTTT; cdr3_aa: CASKWASGTEAFF
j_call: TRBJ2-6; v_call: TRBV7-7; clone_size: -; d_call: -; cdr3_nt: TGTGTCAGCAGCCCCGAGTTGGGGGGTGGGGCCAACGTCCTGACTTTC; cdr3_aa: CVSSPELGGGANVLTF
j_call: TRBJ2-7; v_call: TRBV27; clone_size: -; d_call: -; cdr3_nt: TGTGCCAGCAGTTTTGTTGGTGGCGGGAACTACGAGCAGTACTTC; cdr3_aa: CASSFVGGGNYEQYF
j_call: TRBJ2-5; v_call: TRBV2; clone_size: -; d_call: -; cdr3_nt: TGTGCCAGCGGACAGACCCAAGAGACCCAGTACTTC; cdr3_aa: CASGQTQETQYF
j_call: TRBJ1-2; v_call: TRBV5-1; clone_size: once; d_call: TRBD1; cdr3_nt: TGCGCCAGCAGCTGGGACAGGGATGGCTACACCTTC; cdr3_aa: CASSWDRDGYTF
j_call: TRBJ1-1; v_call: TRBV12-3/TRBV12-4; clone_size: once; d_call: -; cdr3_nt: TGTGCCAGCACCTCACGGGTTATCACTGAAGCTTTCTTT; cdr3_aa: CASTSRVITEAFF
j_call: TRBJ2-3; v_call: TRBV27; clone_size: -; d_call: -; cdr3_nt: TGTGCCAGCAGTTCATTCACAGATACGCAGTATTTT; cdr3_aa: CASSSFTDTQYF
j_call: TRBJ2-3; v_call: TRBV24-1; clone_size: -; d_call: TRBD2; cdr3_nt: TGTGCCACCAGTGATTTGGCACGGGGGGGCACAGATACGCAGTATTTT; cdr3_aa: CATSDLARGGTDTQYF
j_call: TRBJ2-7; v_call: TRBV24-1; clone_size: -; d_call: TRBD1; cdr3_nt: TGTGCCACCAGTGATGAAACCGGGACAGGGACCTACGAGCAGTACTTC; cdr3_aa: CATSDETGTGTYEQYF
j_call: TRBJ2-7; v_call: TRBV6-6; clone_size: -; d_call: -; cdr3_nt: TGTGCCAGCAGGGGAGGGGGGCTCTACGAGCAGTACTTC; cdr3_aa: CASRGGGLYEQYF
j_call: TRBJ1-2; v_call: TRBV28; clone_size: -; d_call: -; cdr3_nt: TGTGCCAGTTGGCCGGAGGAGAAGGGAAATTTTGCCTATGGCTACACCTTC; cdr3_aa: CASWPEEKGNFAYGYTF
j_call: TRBJ2-1; v_call: TRBV12-5; clone_size: -; d_call: TRBD2; cdr3_nt: TGTGCTAGTGGATCCGGGACTAGCGGGGGAGGGCCCTACAATGAGCAGTTCTTC; cdr3_aa: CASGSGTSGGGPYNEQFF
j_call: TRBJ2-6; v_call: TRBV7-9; clone_size: -; d_call: -; cdr3_nt: TGTGCCAGCAGCTTACAGGGCTTCAACTCTGGGGCCAACGTCCTGACTTTC; cdr3_aa: CASSLQGFNSGANVLTF
j_call: TRBJ2-3; v_call: TRBV5-8; clone_size: -; d_call: -; cdr3_nt: TGTGCCAGCGGTTTTGCGGGACGAACAGATACGCAGTATTTT; cdr3_aa: CASGFAGRTDTQYF
j_call: TRBJ2-5; v_call: TRBV30; clone_size: -; d_call: TRBD2; cdr3_nt: TGTGCCTGGGAGCGGGAGTCAGGAGAGACCCAGTACTTC; cdr3_aa: CAWERESGETQYF
j_call: TRBJ2-2; v_call: TRBV4-3; clone_size: -; d_call: -; cdr3_nt: TGCGCCAGCAGCCAATTGACTAGTACTAACACCGGGGAGCTGTTTTTT; cdr3_aa: CASSQLTSTNTGELFF
j_call: TRBJ2-1; v_call: TRBV12-5; clone_size: -; d_call: TRBD2; cdr3_nt: TGTGCTAGTGCCCTCAAGGGGCTAGCGGGCTACAATGAGCAGTTCTTC; cdr3_aa: CASALKGLAGYNEQFF
j_call: TRBJ2-1; v_call: TRBV18; clone_size: -; d_call: TRBD2; cdr3_nt: TGTGCCAGCTTCGGGACTAGCGGGACTAATGAGCAGTTCTTC; cdr3_aa: CASFGTSGTNEQFF
j_call: TRBJ2-7; v_call: TRBV29-1; clone_size: -; d_call: -; cdr3_nt: TGCAGCGTTGGGACAGTCTACGAGCAGTACTTC; cdr3_aa: CSVGTVYEQYF
j_call: TRBJ2-7; v_call: TRBV5-6; clone_size: -; d_call: -; cdr3_nt: TGTGCCAGCACCCTCGCGGGACTGGACGAGCAGTACTTC; cdr3_aa: CASTLAGLDEQYF
j_call: TRBJ2-5; v_call: TRBV6-2/TRBV6-3; clone_size: -; d_call: TRBD1; cdr3_nt: TGTGCCAGCAGTACGACAGGGTACCAAGAGACCCAGTACTTC; cdr3_aa: CASSTTGYQETQYF
j_call: TRBJ2-7; v_call: TRBV6-2/TRBV6-3; clone_size: -; d_call: -; cdr3_nt: TGTGCCAGCAGTTACCGTGAGAGAGGGGGGGTCGAGCAGTACTTC; cdr3_aa: CASSYRERGGVEQYF
j_call: TRBJ2-2; v_call: TRBV12-3/TRBV12-4; clone_size: -; d_call: -; cdr3_nt: TGTGCCAGCAGTTTGTTAAACACCGGGGAGCTGTTTTTT; cdr3_aa: CASSLLNTGELFF
j_call: TRBJ2-3; v_call: TRBV10-3; clone_size: -; d_call: TRBD1; cdr3_nt: TGTGCCATCAGTCCCCGGGGTTTGGGACAGGGTGGGAGCACAGATACGCAGTATTTT; cdr3_aa: CAISPRGLGQGGSTDTQYF
j_call: TRBJ2-6; v_call: TRBV24-1; clone_size: -; d_call: -; cdr3_nt: TGTGCCAGGTCAGGGTTCTCTGGGGCCAACGTCCTGACTTTC; cdr3_aa: CARSGFSGANVLTF
j_call: TRBJ1-1; v_call: TRBV3-1/TRBV3-2; clone_size: -; d_call: -; cdr3_nt: TGTGCCAGCAGACCGTCAGACTCCCCTAAAGCTTTCTTT; cdr3_aa: CASRPSDSPKAFF
j_call: TRBJ2-7; v_call: TRBV7-8; clone_size: -; d_call: -; cdr3_nt: TGTGCCAGCAGGACTAGAGTTGGCCCTTCCTACGAGCAGTACTTC; cdr3_aa: CASRTRVGPSYEQYF
j_call: TRBJ2-7; v_call: TRBV5-1; clone_size: -; d_call: -; cdr3_nt: TGCGCCAGCAGCTTGCCACAGGGCTACGAGCAGTACTTC; cdr3_aa: CASSLPQGYEQYF
j_call: TRBJ2-1; v_call: TRBV5-1; clone_size: -; d_call: -; cdr3_nt: TGCGCCAGCAGCACCCGGTCCAGCTATGAGGGCAATGAGCAGTTCTTC; cdr3_aa: CASSTRSSYEGNEQFF
j_call: TRBJ2-1; v_call: TRBV11-2; clone_size: once; d_call: -; cdr3_nt: TGTGCCAGCAGCTTAGGTGTAGGCCGAGGGAACAATGAGCAGTTCTTC; cdr3_aa: CASSLGVGRGNNEQFF